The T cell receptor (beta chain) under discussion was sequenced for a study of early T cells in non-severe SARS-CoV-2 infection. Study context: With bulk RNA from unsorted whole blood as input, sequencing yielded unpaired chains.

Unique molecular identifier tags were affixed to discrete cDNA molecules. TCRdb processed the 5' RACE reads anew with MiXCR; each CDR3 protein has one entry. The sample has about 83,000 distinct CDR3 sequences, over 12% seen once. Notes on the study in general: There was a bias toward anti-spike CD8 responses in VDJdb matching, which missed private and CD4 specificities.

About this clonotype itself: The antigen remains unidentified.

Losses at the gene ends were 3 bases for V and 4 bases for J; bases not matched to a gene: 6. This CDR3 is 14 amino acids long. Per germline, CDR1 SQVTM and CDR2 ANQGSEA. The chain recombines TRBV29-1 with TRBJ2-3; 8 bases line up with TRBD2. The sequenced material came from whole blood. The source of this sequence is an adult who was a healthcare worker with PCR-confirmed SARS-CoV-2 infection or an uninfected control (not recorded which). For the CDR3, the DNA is TGCAGCGTTGAGGTAGCGGGATGGGCAGATACGCAGTATTTT. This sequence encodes CSVEVAGWADTQYF.